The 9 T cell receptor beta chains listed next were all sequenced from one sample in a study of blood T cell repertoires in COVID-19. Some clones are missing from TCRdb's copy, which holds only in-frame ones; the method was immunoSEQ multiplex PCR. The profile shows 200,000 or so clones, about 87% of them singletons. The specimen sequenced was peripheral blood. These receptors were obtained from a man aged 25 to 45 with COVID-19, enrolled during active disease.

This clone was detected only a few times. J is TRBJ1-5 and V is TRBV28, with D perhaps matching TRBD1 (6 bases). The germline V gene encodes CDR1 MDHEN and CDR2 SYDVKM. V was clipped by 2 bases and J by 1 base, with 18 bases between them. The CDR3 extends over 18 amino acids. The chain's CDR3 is CASSLTVYRGGSNQPQHF. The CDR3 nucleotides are TGTGCCAGCAGTTTAACGGTTTATCGCGGGGGCAGCAATCAGCCCCAGCATTTT.

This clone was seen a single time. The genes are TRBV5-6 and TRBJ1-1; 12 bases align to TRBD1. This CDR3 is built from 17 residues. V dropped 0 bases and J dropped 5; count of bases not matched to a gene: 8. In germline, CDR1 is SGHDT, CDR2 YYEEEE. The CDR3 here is CASSLAGTGGRGTEAFF. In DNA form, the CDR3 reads TGTGCCAGCAGCTTGGCCGGGACAGGGGGCAGAGGGACTGAAGCTTTCTTT.

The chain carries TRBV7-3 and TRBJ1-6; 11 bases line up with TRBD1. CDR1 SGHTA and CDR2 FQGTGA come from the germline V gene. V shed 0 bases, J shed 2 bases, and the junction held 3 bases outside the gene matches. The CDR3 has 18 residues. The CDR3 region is CASSLTGQGATYNSPLHF. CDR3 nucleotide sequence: TGTGCCAGCAGCTTAACCGGACAGGGGGCCACCTATAATTCACCCCTCCACTTT.

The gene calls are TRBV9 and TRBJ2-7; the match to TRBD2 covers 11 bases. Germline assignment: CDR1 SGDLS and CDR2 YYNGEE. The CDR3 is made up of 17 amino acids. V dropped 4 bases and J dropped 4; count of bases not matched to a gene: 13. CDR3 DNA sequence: TGTGCCAGCAGCTTCTCCCCCTCGACTAGCGGGGAATACGAGCAGTACTTC. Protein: CASSFSPSTSGEYEQYF.

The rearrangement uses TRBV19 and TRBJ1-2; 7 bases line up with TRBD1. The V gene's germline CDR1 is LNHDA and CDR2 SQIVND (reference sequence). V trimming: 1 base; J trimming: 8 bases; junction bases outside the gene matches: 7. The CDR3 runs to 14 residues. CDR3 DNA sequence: TGTGCCAGTAGTATAGCGGGACAGCCGGTCGGCTACACCTTC. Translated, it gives CASSIAGQPVGYTF.

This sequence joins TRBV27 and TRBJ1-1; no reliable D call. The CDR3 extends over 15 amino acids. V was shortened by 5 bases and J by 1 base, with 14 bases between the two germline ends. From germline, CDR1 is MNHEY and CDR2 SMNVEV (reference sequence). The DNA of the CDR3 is TGTGCCAGCAGTACCCTGAGAAGCGGGAACACTGAAGCTTTCTTT. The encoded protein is CASSTLRSGNTEAFF.

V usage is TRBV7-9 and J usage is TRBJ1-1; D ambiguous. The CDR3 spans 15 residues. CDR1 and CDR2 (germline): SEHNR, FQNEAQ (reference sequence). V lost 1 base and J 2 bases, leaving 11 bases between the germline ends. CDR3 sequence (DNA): TGTGCCAGCAGCTTAGGATCCGTGACTAACACTGAAGCTTTCTTT. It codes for CASSLGSVTNTEAFF.

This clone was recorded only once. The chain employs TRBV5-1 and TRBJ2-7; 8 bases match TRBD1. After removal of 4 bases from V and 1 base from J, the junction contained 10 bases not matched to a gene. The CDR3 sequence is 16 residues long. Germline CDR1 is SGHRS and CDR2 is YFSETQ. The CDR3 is CASSPTPGQVSYEQYF. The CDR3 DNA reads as TGCGCCAGCAGCCCAACGCCGGGACAGGTATCCTACGAGCAGTACTTC.

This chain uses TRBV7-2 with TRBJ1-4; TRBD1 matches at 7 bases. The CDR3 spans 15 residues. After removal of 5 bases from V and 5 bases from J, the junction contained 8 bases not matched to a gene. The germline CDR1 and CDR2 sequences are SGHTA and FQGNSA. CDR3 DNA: TGTGCCAGCAGCCTCGGACAGGCGATCAATGAAAAACTGTTTTTT. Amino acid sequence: CASSLGQAINEKLFF. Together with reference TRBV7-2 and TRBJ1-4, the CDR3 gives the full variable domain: GAGVSQSPSNKVTEKGKDVELRCDPISGHTALYWYRQSLGQGLEFLIYFQGNSAPDKSGLPSDRFSAERTGGSVSTLTIQRTQQEDSAVYLCASSLGQAINEKLFFGSGTQLSVL.